The T cell receptor beta chain described here comes from a study of T-cell reconstitution after alpha-beta-depleted transplantation in children. Unique molecular identifiers were incorporated when the TCRbeta library was constructed. From the PCR reads, TCRdb called clonotypes with MiXCR, one entry per CDR3 protein. The repertoire has 330,000 or so distinct CDR3 sequences, 10% of them found once; the top ten carry approximately 7%. The TCR sequence derives from a boy in the first two years of life with acute myeloid leukemia, due to receive a stem cell transplant. The sequencing here drew on PBMCs, taken before TCRalphabeta/CD19-depleted stem cell transplant.

DNA for the CDR3: TGTACCTTCAGTTTCGATACAGGGCTTCCCTTACTAGCCAAAAACATTCAGTACTTC. It is translated as CTFSFDTGLPLLAKNIQYF. The chain links TRBV3-1 to TRBJ2-4; weak D call: TRBD1 (6 bases). The germline V gene has CDR1 LGHDT and CDR2 YNNKEL (reference sequence). This CDR3 spans 19 amino acids.